The 17 T cell receptor beta chains given below trace back to one sample, sequenced in a study of cytomegalovirus exposure and HLA in healthy donors. PCR employed 60 Vbeta and 13 Jbeta primers. Assay: immunoSEQ multiplex PCR; the TCRdb copy retains only in-frame clones and omits some. The data contain 95,000 to 150,000 clones, roughly 80% of them singletons. The specimen sequenced was PBMCs. Receptors originate from a man aged 25 to 45 in good health and CMV-seronegative.

The rearrangement links TRBV5-1 to TRBJ2-1, with 12 bases fitting TRBD2. The CDR3 totals 15 residues. Germline trimming cut 5 bases from V and 5 bases from J; bases unmatched to any gene: 5. Per the germline V gene, CDR1 is SGHRS and CDR2 is YFSETQ. The CDR3 DNA follows: TGCGCCAGCAGATCATCTAGCGGGGGGGACAATGAGCAGTTCTTC. Translation gives CASRSSSGGDNEQFF. Filled out from reference TRBV5-1 and TRBJ2-1, the complete variable domain reads KAGVTQTPRYLIKTRGQQVTLSCSPISGHRSVSWYQQTPGQGLQFLFEYFSETQRNKGNFPGRFSGRQFSNSRSEMNVSTLELGDSALYLCASRSSSGGDNEQFFGPGTRLTVL.

The sample holds a few counts of this clone. The chain employs TRBV6-6 and TRBJ2-3; 7 bases map to TRBD1. Per the germline V gene, CDR1 is MNHNY and CDR2 is SVGAGI (reference sequence). The CDR3 spans 14 residues. The V gene end was trimmed by 1 base and the J gene end by 3 bases; junction bases not matched to a gene: 1. The CDR3 region has the DNA TGTGCCAGCAGTTACTTACAGGGGACAGATACGCAGTATTTT. Translating it yields CASSYLQGTDTQYF.

The rearrangement links TRBV27 to TRBJ2-3; 11 bases fit TRBD1. Germline loops: CDR1 MNHEY, CDR2 SMNVEV (reference sequence). This CDR3 region has 18 residues. V was clipped by 3 bases and J by 4 bases; unmatched bases: 12. CDR3 sequence (DNA): TGTGCCAGCAGTTTTTTTCCCCTATGGACAGGGGGCTCAGATACGCAGTATTTT. Protein: CASSFFPLWTGGSDTQYF.

The chain links TRBV10-3 to TRBJ1-5; 8 nucleotides align to TRBD1. V dropped 4 bases and J dropped 7; count of bases not matched to a gene: 6. The germline V gene encodes CDR1 ENHRY and CDR2 SYGVKD. This CDR3 is 14 amino acids long. The CDR3 DNA is TGTGCCATCAGTGCGGACAGGGATGTCCAGCCCCAGCATTTT. It specifies CAISADRDVQPQHF.

A remark on this clone: Other DNA sequences in this sample translate to the same CDR3. The chain has TRBV28 and TRBJ2-2; no clear D gene. The CDR3 sequence is 10 residues long. The germline V and J ends were trimmed by 10 bases and 4 bases, with 4 bases remaining between them. Germline assignment: CDR1 MDHEN and CDR2 SYDVKM. This CDR3 is CATSTGELFF. CDR3 DNA sequence: TGTGCCACGTCCACCGGGGAGCTGTTTTTT.

The gene calls are TRBV5-6 and TRBJ2-2, with TRBD1 matching 7 bases. Germline-derived CDR1 and CDR2 are SGHDT and YYEEEE. This CDR3 is 16 amino acids long. V was clipped by 0 bases and J by 1 base; unmatched bases: 3. The CDR3 coding sequence is TGTGCCAGCAGCTTGGGTGGACAGGTGAACACCGGGGAGCTGTTTTTT. Encoded protein: CASSLGGQVNTGELFF.

This clone was picked up a small number of times. The rearrangement joins TRBV5-1 to TRBJ2-4, with a tentative D call TRBD2 (6 bases). Germline-derived CDR1 and CDR2 are SGHRS and YFSETQ. V lost 5 bases to trimming and J lost 12 bases, with 24 bases between them. This CDR3 is built from 15 residues. CDR3 coding DNA: TGCGCCAGCAGTTCCGCCGGAGGGTATCTAGGCAGTCAGTACTTC. It is translated as CASSSAGGYLGSQYF. Variable domain in full (rest from reference TRBV5-1 and TRBJ2-4): KAGVTQTPRYLIKTRGQQVTLSCSPISGHRSVSWYQQTPGQGLQFLFEYFSETQRNKGNFPGRFSGRQFSNSRSEMNVSTLELGDSALYLCASSSAGGYLGSQYFGAGTRLSVL.

This chain uses TRBV6-1 with TRBJ1-2, with a weak D call TRBD1 (6 bases). The CDR3 consists of 14 residues. Germline V CDR1 and CDR2: MNHNS, SASEGT. Trimming shortened V by 8 bases and J by 5 bases, and 18 bases separated the two germline ends. The CDR3 loop is CASFTPGHSYGYTF. The CDR3 nucleotides are TGTGCCAGCTTTACCCCGGGACACTCATATGGCTACACCTTC.

The chain uses TRBV5-4 and TRBJ2-7, with a tentative D call TRBD1 (6 bases). This CDR3 has 14 amino acids. V dropped 2 bases and J dropped 3 bases, with 12 bases sitting between them. Germline CDR1 reads SGHNT; CDR2 reads YYREEE (reference sequence). The CDR3 region has the DNA TGTGCCAGCAGCTTACCGTCAGGGGACTACGAGCAGTACTTC. It encodes CASSLPSGDYEQYF.

This chain joins TRBV11-2 and TRBJ1-1, with D possibly being TRBD1 (6 bases). The germline CDR1 and CDR2 sequences are SGHAT and FQNNGV. This CDR3 has 13 residues. Trimming shortened V by 8 bases and J by 1 base, and 11 bases separated the two germline ends. CDR3 bases: TGTGCCAGCGGCCCGGACAGGAACACTGAAGCTTTCTTT. It yields the protein CASGPDRNTEAFF.

The count of this clone is one. The chain employs TRBV30 and TRBJ1-5; D may be TRBD1 (6 bases). In germline, CDR1 is GTSNPN, CDR2 SVGIG (reference sequence). This CDR3 is built from 13 residues. V was clipped by 2 bases and J by 7 bases, with 12 bases between them. DNA of the CDR3: TGTGCCTGGAGTACACAGGGCGAGCAGCCCCAGCATTTT. Amino acid sequence: CAWSTQGEQPQHF.

The rearrangement uses TRBV9 and TRBJ2-7; 11 bases align to TRBD2. Germline V gene data show CDR1 as SGDLS and CDR2 as YYNGEE. With 4 bases clipped from V and 5 bases from J, the junction kept 2 bases outside the gene matches. The CDR3 is 13 amino acids. The CDR3 DNA is TGTGCCAGCAGCCTAGCGGGGGGAAACGAGCAGTACTTC. It specifies CASSLAGGNEQYF.

The genes are TRBV27 and TRBJ1-5; TRBD1 matches at 8 bases. Germline CDR1 reads MNHEY; CDR2 reads SMNVEV (reference sequence). The CDR3 is made up of 15 amino acids. V was pared by 2 bases and J by 2 bases, with 2 bases of the junction left unmatched. The CDR3 DNA reads TGTGCCAGCAGTTTAAGGGGACAGGGCAATCAGCCCCAGCATTTT. The encoded protein is CASSLRGQGNQPQHF.

The V and J genes are TRBV27 and TRBJ1-2, with a weak D call TRBD1 (5 bases). Between the trimmed V and J ends, which lost 6 bases and 4 bases, there was a span of 12 bases. CDR1 MNHEY and CDR2 SMNVEV come from the germline V gene (reference sequence). The CDR3 is 13 residues long. The DNA for the CDR3 is TGTGCCAGCAGCAGGGACTCAGCCTATGGCTACACCTTC. Residues: CASSRDSAYGYTF.

This clone is a singleton in its sample. CDR3 region: CASSILSGTTGNTIYF. The CDR3 coding sequence is TGTGCCAGTAGTATCCTCTCCGGGACAACCGGAAACACCATATATTTT. The J gene is TRBJ1-3, the V gene TRBV19; D possibly corresponds to TRBD1 (6 bases). The CDR3 spans 16 residues. Germline assignment: CDR1 LNHDA and CDR2 SQIVND (reference sequence). The V end was cut by 3 bases, the J end by 4 bases, with 16 bases between.

This clone was counted once. This chain connects TRBV18 to TRBJ2-7; D not certain. The germline V and J ends were trimmed by 6 bases and 6 bases, with 9 bases remaining between them. Germline V gene sequence: CDR1 KGHSH, CDR2 LQKENI. This CDR3 is built from 11 residues. The CDR3 nucleotides are TGTGCCAGCTCCCTCGAGAGCGAGCAGTACTTC. Translating gives CASSLESEQYF.

The chain employs TRBV7-9 and TRBJ1-2, with D possibly matching TRBD1 (6 bases). The germline V and J ends were trimmed by 5 bases and 8 bases, with 12 bases remaining between them. The CDR3 extends over 12 amino acids. The germline V gene encodes CDR1 SEHNR and CDR2 FQNEAQ (reference sequence). The CDR3 spells CASSPMTGGYTF. CDR3 sequence (DNA): TGTGCCAGCAGCCCCATGACAGGCGGCTACACCTTC.